The sequence of this T cell receptor (beta chain) was determined in a study of cytomegalovirus exposure and HLA in healthy donors. Turning to the study itself: From donors who were HLA-typed, an early data release held 80 million to 95 million unique TCRs.

Study results and caveats: The authors considered a cluster of highly shared sequence variants likely to be a sequencing artifact.

The CDR3 totals 16 residues. V shed 2 bases, J shed 4 bases, and the junction held 3 bases outside the gene matches. 60 Vbeta and 13 Jbeta primers were used in PCR. Original analysis: Later reanalysis found 60 million to 90 million unique TCR beta chains, 9 million to 12 million of them shared. Sequencing used immunoSEQ multiplex PCR; TCRdb keeps in-frame clones, though not all of them. V and J calls and clone size are as listed in that table; D and trimming were resolved from the DNA. The repertoire holds about 190,000 clones, roughly three quarters seen once, with approximately 1.4% in the top ten. As to this clone: What it recognizes is unknown.

This clonotype originated in a woman aged 45 to 65 in good health and CMV-seronegative. J is TRBJ2-1 and V is TRBV23-1, with TRBD2 identical over 12 bases. TRBV23-1 is identified as an open reading frame with a role that is uncertain. The sample comprised PBMCs. CDR3 sequence (DNA): TGCGCCAGCAGTCAAAGACTAGCGGGGGCTTACAATGAGCAGTTCTTC. Translating it yields CASSQRLAGAYNEQFF.